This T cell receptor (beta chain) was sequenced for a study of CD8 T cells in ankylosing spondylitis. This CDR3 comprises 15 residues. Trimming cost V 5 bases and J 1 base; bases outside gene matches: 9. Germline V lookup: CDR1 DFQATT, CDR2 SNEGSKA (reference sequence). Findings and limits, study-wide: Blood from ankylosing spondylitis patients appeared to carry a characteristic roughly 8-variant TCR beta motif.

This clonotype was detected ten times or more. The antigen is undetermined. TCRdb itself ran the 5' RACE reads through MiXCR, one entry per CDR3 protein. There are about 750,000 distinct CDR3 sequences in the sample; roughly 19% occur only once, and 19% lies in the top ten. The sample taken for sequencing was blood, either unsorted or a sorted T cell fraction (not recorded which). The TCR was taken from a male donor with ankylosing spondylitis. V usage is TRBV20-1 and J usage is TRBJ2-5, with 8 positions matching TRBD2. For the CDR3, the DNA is TGCAGTGCTTGGAGCGGGGGTCGCTCCCAAGAGACCCAGTACTTC. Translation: CSAWSGGRSQETQYF.